This T cell receptor beta chain originates from a study of T cell responses to AZD1222 COVID-19 vaccine. About the research overall: Investigators merged groups given second doses at roughly 4 or roughly 12 weeks.

Trimming removed 8 bases from V and 7 bases from J; junction bases left unmatched: 10. The CDR3 consists of 14 residues. Germline lookup yields CDR1 MDHEN and CDR2 SYDVKM. Clones were sequenced by immunoSEQ multiplex PCR, and TCRdb holds only the in-frame ones, with some missing. The data show some 130,000 clones, with approximately 85% seen just once and more than 7% held by the top ten. Overall study findings and caveats: Clonal diversity may have been underestimated, and the donors were mostly white British, with more females than males. Spike-specific TCR breadth and depth grew following two AZD1222 doses. Distributed over spike, vaccine-associated CD4 TCRs predominated at 160-218 and 743-854.

With regard to this clone: Its antigen is unknown.

The sequence derives from an adult in good health. The chain employs TRBV28 and TRBJ2-7; TRBD1 matches 11 bases. The source material was peripheral blood, sampled on day 0 of AZD1222 vaccination. CDR3 DNA sequence: TGTGCCAGCTGTCCGGGGACAGGGGGAGGGGAGCAGTACTTC. Amino acids: CASCPGTGGGEQYF.